Presented here are 24 T cell receptor beta chains from one specimen sequenced in a study of shared clonotypes between healthy human individuals. Only in-frame clones appear in the TCRdb table, and some are missing; sequencing was by immunoSEQ multiplex PCR. The repertoire holds over 2 million clones, roughly 92% seen once, with around 0.35% in the top ten. The sample comprised naive CD4+ T cells from PBMCs. Subset of the sample: CD45RA+ positively selected. Every receptor here comes from a man aged 18 to 30 in good health. Some clones in this sample may be carry-over from other donors' samples.

Turning to this clone: Other nucleotide sequences in the sample specify the same CDR3. The rearrangement uses TRBV18 and TRBJ2-3, with D hard to call. CDR3 length: 14 residues. Trimming cost V 6 bases and J 0 bases, with 10 bases left between them. Germline values: CDR1 KGHSH, CDR2 LQKENI. For the CDR3, the DNA is TGTGCCAGCTCCCCCCCCTCAAGCACAGATACGCAGTATTTT. Translating it yields CASSPPSSTDTQYF.

The V and J genes are TRBV6-4 and TRBJ2-2, with 7 bases matching TRBD1. V was pared by 4 bases and J by 0 bases, with 11 bases of the junction left unmatched. CDR1 is MRHNA, CDR2 SNTAGT, per germline. This CDR3 comprises 18 residues. For the CDR3, the DNA is TGTGCCAGCAGTGTAGGGCTGGACAGGCCGCCGAACACCGGGGAGCTGTTTTTT. Amino acids: CASSVGLDRPPNTGELFF.

The V call is TRBV7-2, the J call TRBJ2-3; tentatively, D is TRBD1 or TRBD2 (5 bases each). CDR3 length: 14 amino acids. Germline V gene data show CDR1 as SGHTA and CDR2 as FQGNSA. V shed 3 bases and J shed 5 bases, with 12 bases lying between them. The CDR3 DNA reads TGTGCCAGCAGCTTGGGACGTTCGGTAGATACGCAGTATTTT. As protein: CASSLGRSVDTQYF.

The rearrangement joins TRBV15 to TRBJ2-1, with 12 bases aligning to TRBD2. Germline V gene data show CDR1 as LNHNV and CDR2 as YYDKDF (reference sequence). Losses at the gene ends were 3 bases for V and 0 bases for J; bases not matched to a gene: 12. This CDR3 has 20 amino acids. The CDR3 DNA reads as TGTGCCACCAGCAGGCTTCAGACTAGCGGGAGCCTGGGCTCCTACAATGAGCAGTTCTTC. Translating it yields CATSRLQTSGSLGSYNEQFF.

Only one count was recorded for this clone. The rearrangement links TRBV7-9 to TRBJ2-7; TRBD1 matches 9 bases. The CDR3 runs to 15 residues. Germline CDR1 reads SEHNR; CDR2 reads FQNEAQ (reference sequence). V trimming: 3 bases; J trimming: 3 bases; junction bases outside the gene matches: 6. The chain's CDR3 is CASSFDRGSHYEQYF. The CDR3, as DNA: TGTGCCAGCAGCTTCGACAGGGGGTCCCACTACGAGCAGTACTTC.

This clone was seen once. The chain is built from TRBV7-9 and TRBJ2-2; D may be TRBD2 (5 bases). Trimming took off 7 bases at V and 0 bases at J, with 15 bases between the two ends. The CDR3 runs to 16 residues. Germline V gene lookup returns CDR1 SEHNR and CDR2 FQNEAQ (reference sequence). CDR3 region: CASTHRGPTNTGELFF. The DNA for the CDR3 is TGTGCCAGCACCCATAGAGGGCCTACGAACACCGGGGAGCTGTTTTTT.

This chain links TRBV7-9 with TRBJ2-5, with 7 bases aligning to TRBD2. Germline-derived CDR1 and CDR2 are SEHNR and FQNEAQ (reference sequence). J was trimmed by 5 bases and V by 4 bases; bases with no gene match: 1. This CDR3 has 12 residues. The CDR3: CASSWGGETQYF. The CDR3 nucleotides read TGTGCCAGCAGCTGGGGAGGGGAGACCCAGTACTTC.

V usage is TRBV4-3 and J usage is TRBJ2-7, with TRBD2 matching over 7 bases. CDR1 LGHNA and CDR2 YSLEER come from the germline V gene. V lost 1 base to trimming and J lost 4 bases; unmatched junction nucleotides: 7. This CDR3 has 15 amino acids. CDR3 loop: CASSQGTSQSYEQYF. The CDR3 DNA reads TGCGCCAGCAGCCAAGGGACTAGTCAATCGTACGAGCAGTACTTC.

As regards this clone: Within the sample, other DNA sequences also encode this same CDR3. The chain employs TRBV29-1 and TRBJ1-2; 7 bases align to TRBD1. The V gene end was trimmed by 3 bases and the J gene end by 2 bases; junction bases not matched to a gene: 3. Germline CDR1 reads SQVTM; CDR2 reads ANQGSEA. The CDR3 length is 13 residues. This chain's CDR3 is CSVEEGANYGYTF. The CDR3 DNA follows: TGCAGCGTTGAGGAGGGGGCAAACTATGGCTACACCTTC.

The chain links TRBV5-4 to TRBJ2-1; TRBD2 is a possible D gene (5 bases). Trimming removed 2 bases at V and 0 bases at J, with 6 bases between. This CDR3 comprises 14 residues. In germline, CDR1 is SGHNT, CDR2 YYREEE (reference sequence). The CDR3 here is CASSFGDSYNEQFF. DNA of the CDR3: TGTGCCAGCAGCTTCGGGGACTCCTACAATGAGCAGTTCTTC.

J is TRBJ2-7 and V is TRBV4-1; the D call may be TRBD1 or TRBD2 (6 bases each). The CDR3 runs to 15 residues. Germline V gene lookup returns CDR1 MGHRA and CDR2 YSYEKL. Trimming left V 0 bases short and J 5 bases short, with 14 bases between. CDR3 in amino acids: CASSQDWGAEHEQYF. The CDR3 nucleotides read TGCGCCAGCAGCCAAGATTGGGGGGCTGAGCACGAGCAGTACTTC.

In this sample, this clone turned up once. The genes are TRBV7-9 and TRBJ1-2; no definite D call. V gave up 2 bases and J gave up 8 bases, with 9 bases separating them. Germline-derived CDR1 and CDR2 are SEHNR and FQNEAQ (reference sequence). CDR3 size: 12 residues. The CDR3 reads CASSLINRGYTF. CDR3 coding DNA: TGTGCCAGCAGCTTAATTAATCGGGGCTACACCTTC.

This chain joins TRBV6-6 and TRBJ2-3; D is uncertain. Germline-derived CDR1 and CDR2 are MNHNY and SVGAGI (reference sequence). With 5 bases removed from V and 0 bases from J, the gap between germline ends came to 9 bases. The CDR3 sequence is 14 residues long. CDR3 in DNA: TGTGCCAGCAGTGCGGCCTTCAGCACAGATACGCAGTATTTT. Protein sequence: CASSAAFSTDTQYF.

With regard to this clone: Compared with germline, one end of the junction differs, possibly owing to a read error. Here the CDR3 DNA reads TGTGCCAGCACCTTGACCCGGGACAGGGGGCTAGATACGCAGTATTTT. Protein: CASTLTRDRGLDTQYF. V gene TRBV5-4 combines with J gene TRBJ2-3; 12 positions match TRBD1. This CDR3 is built from 16 residues. From germline, CDR1 is SGHNT and CDR2 YYREEE (reference sequence).

The chain joins TRBV18 to TRBJ1-3, with 8 bases lining up with TRBD1. The CDR3 totals 14 residues. Trimming removed 4 bases from V and 4 bases from J; junction bases left unmatched: 3. Germline CDR1 and CDR2: KGHSH and LQKENI. The CDR3 protein is CASSRQGKGNTIYF. CDR3 DNA sequence: TGTGCCAGCTCACGACAGGGGAAGGGAAACACCATATATTTT.

Worth noting for this clone: Other DNA sequences in this specimen translate into the identical CDR3. The V call is TRBV9, the J call TRBJ2-3; D is uncertain. The CDR3 totals 13 residues. Deletions cut 0 bases from V and 5 bases from J, with 7 bases between. Per germline, CDR1 SGDLS and CDR2 YYNGEE. The CDR3: CASSVDARDTQYF. In DNA form, the CDR3 reads TGTGCCAGCAGCGTAGACGCACGAGATACGCAGTATTTT.

The chain couples TRBV5-1 to TRBJ1-3; 8 nucleotides agree with TRBD1. The CDR3 consists of 15 residues. V lost 4 bases to trimming and J lost 0 bases; unmatched junction nucleotides: 3. Germline CDR1 reads SGHRS; CDR2 reads YFSETQ. The CDR3 nucleotides are TGCGCCAGCAGCACGACAGGGGACTCTGGAAACACCATATATTTT. Protein: CASSTTGDSGNTIYF. Full variable domain (outside the CDR3, taken from reference TRBV5-1 and TRBJ1-3): KAGVTQTPRYLIKTRGQQVTLSCSPISGHRSVSWYQQTPGQGLQFLFEYFSETQRNKGNFPGRFSGRQFSNSRSEMNVSTLELGDSALYLCASSTTGDSGNTIYFGEGSWLTVV.

J is TRBJ1-5 and V is TRBV28, with D unclear. Deletions cut 6 bases from V and 0 bases from J, with 9 bases between. The CDR3 spans 14 residues. Germline loops: CDR1 MDHEN, CDR2 SYDVKM. CDR3 bases: TGTGCCAGCAGGGAATGGTATAGCAATCAGCCCCAGCATTTT. Encoded protein: CASREWYSNQPQHF.

For this clone: The same CDR3 arises from other DNA sequences in this sample as well. J is TRBJ1-1 and V is TRBV5-1, with D uncertain. Germline V gene lookup returns CDR1 SGHRS and CDR2 YFSETQ. This CDR3 contains 13 residues. V lost 0 bases and J 3 bases, leaving 6 bases between the germline ends. The CDR3 sequence: CASSLVVDTEAFF. The DNA for the CDR3 is TGCGCCAGCAGCTTGGTGGTGGACACTGAAGCTTTCTTT. The entire variable domain, with the rest obtained from reference TRBV5-1 and TRBJ1-1, is as follows: KAGVTQTPRYLIKTRGQQVTLSCSPISGHRSVSWYQQTPGQGLQFLFEYFSETQRNKGNFPGRFSGRQFSNSRSEMNVSTLELGDSALYLCASSLVVDTEAFFGQGTRLTVV.

This chain's CDR3 is CASSLLGLAGADTQYF. Written as DNA, the CDR3 is TGCGCCAGCAGCTTACTAGGACTAGCGGGAGCAGATACGCAGTATTTT. This chain joins TRBV5-1 and TRBJ2-3; 13 nucleotides align to TRBD2. Germline V lookup: CDR1 SGHRS, CDR2 YFSETQ. This CDR3 has 16 amino acids. With 2 bases clipped from V and 4 bases from J, the junction kept 4 bases outside the gene matches. Complete variable domain (other parts from reference TRBV5-1 and TRBJ2-3): KAGVTQTPRYLIKTRGQQVTLSCSPISGHRSVSWYQQTPGQGLQFLFEYFSETQRNKGNFPGRFSGRQFSNSRSEMNVSTLELGDSALYLCASSLLGLAGADTQYFGPGTRLTVL.

This clone was observed a single time. The gene calls are TRBV19 and TRBJ2-7; D is uncertain. Trimming removed 5 bases from V and 6 bases from J, with 29 bases in between. The CDR3 has 18 amino acids. Germline loops: CDR1 LNHDA, CDR2 SQIVND (reference sequence). The CDR3 loop is CASSPGRPTTDKLGEQYF. The CDR3 nucleotides are TGTGCCAGTAGTCCAGGACGCCCCACGACCGACAAGTTGGGCGAGCAGTACTTC.

The chain couples TRBV5-6 to TRBJ2-7, with D possibly matching TRBD2 (5 bases). Looked up from germline, CDR1 is SGHDT and CDR2 is YYEEEE. This CDR3 has 13 amino acids. Deletions cut 3 bases from V and 3 bases from J, with 10 bases between. DNA for the CDR3: TGTGCCAGCAGCTCATACGGGGACTACGAGCAGTACTTC. Protein: CASSSYGDYEQYF.

The DNA of the CDR3 is TGTGCCAGCTCCCCCCCGGGACAGAGCCTTAACTATGGCTACACCTTC. Protein product: CASSPPGQSLNYGYTF. The V and J genes are TRBV5-4 and TRBJ1-2; 7 bases map to TRBD1. The CDR3 is 16 amino acids. The ends lost 7 bases at V and 1 base at J; junction bases unmatched: 13. The germline V gene encodes CDR1 SGHNT and CDR2 YYREEE (reference sequence).

This rearrangement joins TRBV7-9 to TRBJ1-5; D gene ambiguous. V gave up 1 base and J gave up 2 bases, with 18 bases separating them. The V gene's germline CDR1 is SEHNR and CDR2 FQNEAQ (reference sequence). The length of the CDR3 is 18 residues. CDR3 region: CASSLGTPKGRGNQPQHF. CDR3 bases: TGTGCCAGCAGCTTAGGGACCCCCAAAGGGCGAGGCAATCAGCCCCAGCATTTT.